This T cell receptor beta chain was identified in a study of T cells after posttransplantation cyclophosphamide. The V gene's germline CDR1 is MNHEY and CDR2 SMNVEV (reference sequence). The CDR3 is 13 amino acids. The V end was cut by 3 bases, the J end by 1 base, with 5 bases between. On the day of bone marrow donation, the related graft donor provided peripheral blood. This clone was recorded at least ten times. As yet, its antigen is unknown. The repertoire was sequenced with immunoSEQ multiplex PCR; TCRdb's copy has only in-frame clones and lacks some. The sample contains under 50,000 clones, none occurring once; about 2.2% lies in the top ten. Study-wide points: TRB overlap between skin or GI tissue T cells and blood was limited. Donor-recipient repertoire similarity was low at 1-2 months, rising over year one.

The chain combines TRBV27 with TRBJ2-3, with a tentative D call TRBD2 (5 bases). The sequenced material came from PBMCs. This clonotype was obtained from a man in his forties in good health, CMV-negative, and a related stem cell transplant donor. This CDR3 is CASSLRGTDTQYF. CDR3 nucleotide sequence: TGTGCCAGCAGTTTGAGGGGCACAGATACGCAGTATTTT.